Each of the 25 T cell receptor beta chains below was sequenced from the same sample in a study of T cells in Graves' hyperthyroidism and ophthalmopathy. The CDR3 regions of TCR beta were amplified from RNA transcripts. An initial round of RT-PCR targeting the TCR CDR3 relied on the HTBI primer set. MiXCR, applied by TCRdb to the multiplex PCR reads, yields one record per CDR3 protein. The table lists fewer than 800,000 distinct CDR3 sequences, about 15% of them singletons. Sequences were obtained from blood. These receptors were collected from a man aged 18-30 years with Graves' hyperthyroidism.

This clonotype was found many times. The rearrangement links TRBV7-2 to TRBJ1-4; D remains ambiguous. This CDR3 is built from 13 residues. The V and J ends lost 1 base and 8 bases respectively, with 8 bases between them. Germline V lookup: CDR1 SGHTA, CDR2 FQGNSA. CDR3 loop: CASSLVVKEKLFF. The CDR3 DNA sequence: TGTGCCAGCAGCTTAGTGGTGAAAGAAAAACTGTTTTTT. The full variable domain, its missing parts supplied by reference TRBV7-2 and TRBJ1-4, is GAGVSQSPSNKVTEKGKDVELRCDPISGHTALYWYRQSLGQGLEFLIYFQGNSAPDKSGLPSDRFSAERTGGSVSTLTIQRTQQEDSAVYLCASSLVVKEKLFFGSGTQLSVL.

This clonotype has ten or more counts. The chain is built from TRBV27 and TRBJ2-1; 14 nucleotides match TRBD2. Germline CDR1 and CDR2: MNHEY and SMNVEV (reference sequence). Trimming cost V 5 bases and J 10 bases; bases outside gene matches: 10. The CDR3 loop spans 16 amino acids. The CDR3 loop reads CASSGPGTSGSGEQFF. CDR3 DNA sequence: TGTGCCAGCAGTGGGCCCGGGACTAGCGGGAGTGGGGAGCAGTTCTTC.

This clonotype was found many times. The J gene is TRBJ2-2, the V gene TRBV10-3; D ambiguous. V was pared by 11 bases and J by 1 base, with 11 bases between. CDR1 and CDR2 (germline): ENHRY, SYGVKD. The CDR3 is made up of 13 amino acids. Here the CDR3 DNA reads TGTGCCCTAAGCCTGGAGAACACCGGGGAGCTGTTTTTT. This encodes CALSLENTGELFF.

This clonotype was detected a few times. This chain links TRBV7-9 with TRBJ1-2; 8 bases line up with TRBD1. This CDR3 comprises 12 residues. V shed 5 bases and J 8 bases; nucleotides not matched to a gene: 4. Germline assignment: CDR1 SEHNR and CDR2 FQNEAQ (reference sequence). The CDR3 bases are TGTGCCAGCAGCGACAGGGGCGGCGGCTACACCTTC. It translates to CASSDRGGGYTF.

This clonotype was recorded a few times. This rearrangement joins TRBV7-9 to TRBJ2-2; D is perhaps TRBD1 or TRBD2 (6 bases each). V dropped 0 bases and J dropped 0 bases, with 14 bases sitting between them. The CDR3 is 18 amino acids. From germline, CDR1 is SEHNR and CDR2 FQNEAQ (reference sequence). The CDR3 reads CASSLAGGGGPNTGELFF. The CDR3 nucleotides are TGTGCCAGCAGCTTAGCGGGGGGCGGAGGTCCGAACACCGGGGAGCTGTTTTTT. Full variable domain (outside the CDR3, taken from reference TRBV7-9 and TRBJ2-2): DTGVSQNPRHKITKRGQNVTFRCDPISEHNRLYWYRQTLGQGPEFLTYFQNEAQLEKSRLLSDRFSAERPKGSFSTLEIQRTEQGDSAMYLCASSLAGGGGPNTGELFFGEGSRLTVL.

The rearrangement uses TRBV24-1 and TRBJ2-4, with D perhaps matching TRBD1 (6 bases). Germline CDR1 and CDR2: KGHDR and SFDVKD. V was clipped by 4 bases and J by 9 bases, with 15 bases between them. This CDR3 is built from 14 residues. This chain's CDR3 is CATSDANRVAIQYF. DNA for the CDR3: TGTGCCACCAGTGACGCCAACAGGGTAGCCATTCAGTACTTC.

This clonotype was seen many times. The chain recombines TRBV2 with TRBJ1-2, with 8 bases fitting TRBD1. After removal of 6 bases from V and 0 bases from J, the junction contained 3 bases not matched to a gene. Germline V gene lookup returns CDR1 SNHLY and CDR2 FYNNEI. The CDR3 runs to 14 residues. CDR3 residues: CASRRTGSNYGYTF. CDR3 DNA sequence: TGTGCCAGCAGGCGGACAGGGTCTAACTATGGCTACACCTTC. Full variable domain (missing parts from reference TRBV2 and TRBJ1-2): EPEVTQTPSHQVTQMGQEVILRCVPISNHLYFYWYRQILGQKVEFLVSFYNNEISEKSEIFDDQFSVERPDGSNFTLKIRSTKLEDSAMYFCASRRTGSNYGYTFGSGTRLTVV.

This chain connects TRBV13 to TRBJ1-3, with unresolved D. From germline, CDR1 is PRHDT and CDR2 FYEKMQ (reference sequence). V was shortened by 1 base and J by 0 bases, with 10 bases between the two germline ends. The CDR3 length is 16 residues. CDR3 nucleotides: TGTGCCAGCAGCTTAGTTTCCCGGTACTCTGGAAACACCATATATTTT. Translation gives CASSLVSRYSGNTIYF. The full variable domain, in which reference TRBV13 and TRBJ1-3 provide the parts outside the CDR3, is AAGVIQSPRHLIKEKRETATLKCYPIPRHDTVYWYQQGPGQDPQFLISFYEKMQSDKGSIPDRFSAQQFSDYHSELNMSSLELGDSALYFCASSLVSRYSGNTIYFGEGSWLTVV.

This clonotype was seen repeatedly, ten times or more. V and J are TRBV6-2 or TRBV6-3 and TRBJ2-1, with D perhaps assigned TRBD1 or TRBD2 (6 bases each). CDR3 length: 19 residues. Germline values: CDR1 MNHEY, CDR2 SVGEGT. CDR3 coding DNA: TGTGGAAGGGGGGACGGACCTACTTATCGGGGAGCGTCCTACAATGAGCAGTTCTTC. Translation gives CGRGDGPTYRGASYNEQFF.

The V gene is TRBV20-1, the J gene TRBJ2-1; 8 bases are a match to TRBD2. The V gene end was trimmed by 7 bases and the J gene end by 8 bases; junction bases not matched to a gene: 13. This CDR3 region has 14 residues. Germline V gives CDR1 DFQATT, CDR2 SNEGSKA (reference sequence). Written as DNA, the CDR3 is TGCAGTGGTACGAGCGGGAGCTCTTTCGATGAGCAGTTCTTC. It yields the protein CSGTSGSSFDEQFF.

This clonotype was picked up a small number of times. The chain links TRBV29-1 to TRBJ2-1; 8 nucleotides agree with TRBD1. In germline, CDR1 is SQVTM, CDR2 ANQGSEA. V lost 6 bases and J lost 2; bases outside the gene matches: 9. The CDR3 runs 15 residues. CDR3: CSVLVKQGAYNEQFF. CDR3 coding DNA: TGCAGCGTCTTGGTAAAACAGGGGGCCTACAATGAGCAGTTCTTC.

This sequence joins TRBV12-5 and TRBJ1-2, with 10 bases that match TRBD1. Germline V gene sequence: CDR1 LGHNT, CDR2 FRNRAP. Losses at the gene ends were 4 bases for V and 0 bases for J; bases not matched to a gene: 5. CDR3 length: 16 amino acids. For the CDR3, the DNA is TGTGCTAGTGGTTCGACAGGGGGCTGTCCTAACTATGGCTACACCTTC. Translating it yields CASGSTGGCPNYGYTF.

In this sample, this clonotype turned up many times. The rearrangement uses TRBV6-1 and TRBJ2-1; D is undetermined. The CDR3 length is 15 residues. Trimming shortened V by 6 bases and J by 0 bases, and 12 bases separated the two germline ends. The germline V gene has CDR1 MNHNS and CDR2 SASEGT. This chain's CDR3 is CASSRFSDSYNEQFF. The CDR3 nucleotides read TGTGCCAGCAGCCGTTTTTCCGACTCCTACAATGAGCAGTTCTTC.

The rearrangement uses TRBV6-5 and TRBJ2-7; D is uncertain. V was clipped by 0 bases and J by 2 bases, with 17 bases between them. CDR1 is MNHEY and CDR2 is SVGAGI in the germline V gene. The CDR3 has 17 amino acids. The DNA for the CDR3 is TGTGCCAGCAGTTACTCAAATAAAGTTACCGATACCTACGAGCAGTACTTC. It is translated as CASSYSNKVTDTYEQYF.

The chain recombines TRBV10-3 with TRBJ2-7, with D unresolved. The germline V gene has CDR1 ENHRY and CDR2 SYGVKD. V lost 3 bases to trimming and J lost 2 bases, with 14 bases between them. The CDR3 covers 15 residues. The chain's CDR3 is CAISEGPALTYEQYF. CDR3 nucleotide sequence: TGTGCCATCAGTGAAGGCCCGGCTCTAACCTACGAGCAGTACTTC.

This clonotype has only a few counts. The rearrangement links TRBV19 to TRBJ2-1, with D unresolved. The CDR3 consists of 14 residues. Trimming pared 6 bases from V and 4 bases from J, leaving 13 bases between. Germline values: CDR1 LNHDA, CDR2 SQIVND (reference sequence). CDR3: CASRSINIYNEQFF. In DNA form, the CDR3 reads TGTGCCAGTAGGTCCATTAATATTTACAATGAGCAGTTCTTC.

This clonotype appeared many times. CDR3 DNA: TGCAGCGTTGAAGGACAGCTGCTAGAGACCCAGTACTTC. This gives the protein CSVEGQLLETQYF. The chain joins TRBV29-1 to TRBJ2-5, with a possible D match to TRBD1 (5 bases). This CDR3 is 13 amino acids long. The germline V and J ends were trimmed by 1 base and 4 bases, with 10 bases remaining between them. The germline V gene encodes CDR1 SQVTM and CDR2 ANQGSEA.

This clonotype was observed many times. The chain links TRBV7-6 to TRBJ2-7, with 10 positions matching TRBD2. The V gene end was trimmed by 5 bases and the J gene end by 3 bases; junction bases not matched to a gene: 10. The CDR3 runs to 16 residues. Germline CDR1 reads SGHVS; CDR2 reads FNYEAQ. Here the CDR3 DNA reads TGTGCCAGCAGCCCAGAAGCTAGCGGGAGCGGCTACGAGCAGTACTTC. Its translation: CASSPEASGSGYEQYF.

The chain has TRBV20-1 and TRBJ2-3, with D uncertain. The CDR3 is 13 residues long. CDR1 DFQATT and CDR2 SNEGSKA come from the germline V gene (reference sequence). V lost 6 bases and J lost 2, with 12 bases in between. The CDR3, as DNA: TGCAGTGCGGGGTGGCAAGCCACAGATACGCAGTATTTT. It yields the protein CSAGWQATDTQYF.

The chain has TRBV20-1 and TRBJ1-4, with a tentative D call TRBD1 (6 bases). Germline lookup yields CDR1 DFQATT and CDR2 SNEGSKA (reference sequence). V lost 6 bases to trimming and J lost 5 bases, with 16 bases between them. The CDR3 runs to 14 residues. The CDR3: CSAERGALNEKLFF. DNA for the CDR3: TGCAGTGCCGAGCGGGGGGCGTTAAATGAAAAACTGTTTTTT.

This clonotype was seen many times. This chain's CDR3 is CASTSRAGELFF. The CDR3 nucleotides read TGTGCCAGCACCTCGAGGGCCGGGGAGCTGTTTTTT. The rearrangement links TRBV7-3 to TRBJ2-2; possible D gene TRBD2, 5 bases. Germline CDR1 SGHTA, CDR2 FQGTGA. The V end was cut by 7 bases, the J end by 6 bases, with 9 bases between. This CDR3 spans 12 amino acids. Filled out from reference TRBV7-3 and TRBJ2-2, the complete variable domain reads GAGVSQTPSNKVTEKGKYVELRCDPISGHTALYWYRQSLGQGPEFLIYFQGTGAADDSGLPNDRFFAVRPEGSVSTLKIQRTERGDSAVYLCASTSRAGELFFGEGSRLTVL.

This clonotype was observed at least ten times. This chain uses TRBV28 with TRBJ2-5, with 7 bases aligning to TRBD1. CDR3 length: 16 residues. The ends lost 5 bases at V and 2 bases at J; junction bases unmatched: 11. CDR1 and CDR2 from the germline V gene are MDHEN and SYDVKM. The CDR3 reads CASSPGQATGQETQYF. DNA for the CDR3: TGTGCCAGCAGTCCCGGACAGGCAACCGGACAAGAGACCCAGTACTTC. The whole variable domain, remainder taken from reference TRBV28 and TRBJ2-5, is DVKVTQSSRYLVKRTGEKVFLECVQDMDHENMFWYRQDPGLGLRLIYFSYDVKMKEKGDIPEGYSVSREKKERFSLILESASTNQTSMYLCASSPGQATGQETQYFGPGTRLLVL.

For this clonotype: A much larger clone is a single base away; this may be a read error. CDR3 amino acids: CASSRLWGDFTHNEQFF. CDR3 DNA: TGTGCCAGCAGCCGGCTTTGGGGGGACTTCACTCACAATGAGCAGTTCTTC. The V gene is TRBV28, the J gene TRBJ2-1; maybe TRBD2 (6 bases). In germline, CDR1 is MDHEN, CDR2 SYDVKM. The germline V and J ends were trimmed by 6 bases and 5 bases, with 23 bases remaining between them. This CDR3 is 17 amino acids long.

This clonotype has at least ten counts. V is TRBV11-1 and J is TRBJ1-2; 9 bases match TRBD1. Unmatched junction bases numbered 8, after V lost 5 bases and J lost 7 bases. The CDR3 has 14 residues. CDR1 SGHAT and CDR2 FQDESV come from the germline V gene (reference sequence). CDR3 in DNA: TGTGCCAGCAGCCGGGACAGGGCCGGGGTTGGCTACACCTTC. It codes for CASSRDRAGVGYTF.

This clonotype was counted at least ten times. The rearrangement uses TRBV18 and TRBJ2-5, with TRBD2 matching 9 bases. Looked up from germline, CDR1 is KGHSH and CDR2 is LQKENI. V lost 0 bases to trimming and J lost 3 bases; unmatched junction nucleotides: 11. The CDR3 is 18 amino acids. The CDR3 protein is CASSPPVMAGGIKETQYF. Here the CDR3 DNA reads TGTGCCAGCTCACCACCGGTGATGGCGGGAGGGATAAAAGAGACCCAGTACTTC.